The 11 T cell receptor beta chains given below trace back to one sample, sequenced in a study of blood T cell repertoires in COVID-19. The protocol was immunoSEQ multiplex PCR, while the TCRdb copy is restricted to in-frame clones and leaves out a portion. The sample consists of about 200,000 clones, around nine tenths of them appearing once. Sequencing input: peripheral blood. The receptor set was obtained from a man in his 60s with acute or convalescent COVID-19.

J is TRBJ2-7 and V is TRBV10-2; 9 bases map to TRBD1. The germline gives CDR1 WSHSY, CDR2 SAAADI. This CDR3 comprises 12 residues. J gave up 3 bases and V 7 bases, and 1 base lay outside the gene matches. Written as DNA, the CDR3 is TGCGCCAGCACGGACAGGGGCTACGAGCAGTACTTC. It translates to CASTDRGYEQYF.

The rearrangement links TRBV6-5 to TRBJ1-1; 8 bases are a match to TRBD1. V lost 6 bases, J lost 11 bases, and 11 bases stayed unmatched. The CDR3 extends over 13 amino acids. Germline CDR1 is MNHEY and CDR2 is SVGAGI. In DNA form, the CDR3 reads TGTGCCAGCAGCCGCGGACAGGGTGTAGGGGCTTTCTTT. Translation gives CASSRGQGVGAFF.

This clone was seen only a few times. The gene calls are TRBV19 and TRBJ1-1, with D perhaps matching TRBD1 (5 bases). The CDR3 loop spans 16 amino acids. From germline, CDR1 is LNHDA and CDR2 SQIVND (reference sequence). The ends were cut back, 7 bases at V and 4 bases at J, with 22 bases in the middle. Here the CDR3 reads CASKKTVLRGGTEAFF. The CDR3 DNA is TGTGCCAGTAAGAAGACAGTCCTAAGGGGAGGCACTGAAGCTTTCTTT. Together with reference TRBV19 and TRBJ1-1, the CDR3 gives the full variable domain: DGGITQSPKYLFRKEGQNVTLSCEQNLNHDAMYWYRQDPGQGLRLIYYSQIVNDFQKGDIAEGYSVSREKKESFPLTVTSAQKNPTAFYLCASKKTVLRGGTEAFFGQGTRLTVV.

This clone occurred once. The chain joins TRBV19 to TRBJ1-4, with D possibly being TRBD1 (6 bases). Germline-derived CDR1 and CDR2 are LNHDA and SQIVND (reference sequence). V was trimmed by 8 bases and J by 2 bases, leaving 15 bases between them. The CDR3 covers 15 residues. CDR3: CASGRGGHTNEKLFF. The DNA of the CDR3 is TGTGCCAGTGGCCGCGGGGGCCACACTAATGAAAAACTGTTTTTT.

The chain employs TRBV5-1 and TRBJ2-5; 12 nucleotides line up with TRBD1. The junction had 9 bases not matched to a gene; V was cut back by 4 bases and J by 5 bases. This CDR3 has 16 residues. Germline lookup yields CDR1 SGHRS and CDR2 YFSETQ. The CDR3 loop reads CASSQKTGTGGETQYF. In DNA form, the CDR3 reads TGCGCCAGCAGCCAAAAGACCGGGACAGGGGGCGAGACCCAGTACTTC.

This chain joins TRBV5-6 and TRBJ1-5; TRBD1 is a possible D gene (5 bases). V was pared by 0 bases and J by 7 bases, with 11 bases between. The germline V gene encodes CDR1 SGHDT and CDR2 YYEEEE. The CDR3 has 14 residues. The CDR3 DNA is TGTGCCAGCAGCTTGGGGCAGGGCAGGCAGCCCCAGCATTTT. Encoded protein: CASSLGQGRQPQHF.

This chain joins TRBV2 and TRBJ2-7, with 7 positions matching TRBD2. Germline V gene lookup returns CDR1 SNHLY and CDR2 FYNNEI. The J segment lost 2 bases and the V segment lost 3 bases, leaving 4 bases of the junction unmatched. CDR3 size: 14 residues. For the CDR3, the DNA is TGTGCCAGCAGTGAGCCTGGGAGGGCCTACGAGCAGTACTTC. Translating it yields CASSEPGRAYEQYF.

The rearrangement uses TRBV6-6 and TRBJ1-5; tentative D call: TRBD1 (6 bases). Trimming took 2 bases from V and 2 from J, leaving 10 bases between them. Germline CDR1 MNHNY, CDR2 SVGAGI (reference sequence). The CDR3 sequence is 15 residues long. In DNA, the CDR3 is TGTGCCAGCAGTTACCGGTCAGGGGGCAATCAGCCCCAGCATTTT. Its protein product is CASSYRSGGNQPQHF.

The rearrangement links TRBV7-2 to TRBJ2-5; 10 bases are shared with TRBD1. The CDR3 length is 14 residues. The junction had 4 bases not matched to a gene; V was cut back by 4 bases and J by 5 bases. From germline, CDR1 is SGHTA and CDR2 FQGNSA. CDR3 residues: CASSSGQGWETQYF. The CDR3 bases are TGTGCCAGCAGCTCGGGACAGGGGTGGGAGACCCAGTACTTC.

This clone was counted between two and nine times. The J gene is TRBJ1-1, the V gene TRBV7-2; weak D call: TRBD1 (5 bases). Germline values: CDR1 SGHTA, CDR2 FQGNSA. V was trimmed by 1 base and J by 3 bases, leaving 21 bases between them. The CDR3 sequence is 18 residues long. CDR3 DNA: TGTGCCAGCAGCTTAGAATGGGAGGGGATGGGGTCTGACACTGAAGCTTTCTTT. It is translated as CASSLEWEGMGSDTEAFF. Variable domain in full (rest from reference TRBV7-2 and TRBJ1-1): GAGVSQSPSNKVTEKGKDVELRCDPISGHTALYWYRQSLGQGLEFLIYFQGNSAPDKSGLPSDRFSAERTGGSVSTLTIQRTQQEDSAVYLCASSLEWEGMGSDTEAFFGQGTRLTVV.

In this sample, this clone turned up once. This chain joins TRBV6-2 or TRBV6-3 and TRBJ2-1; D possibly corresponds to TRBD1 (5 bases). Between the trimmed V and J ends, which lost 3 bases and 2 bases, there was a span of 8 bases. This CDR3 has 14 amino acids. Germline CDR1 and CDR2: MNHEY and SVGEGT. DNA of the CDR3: TGTGCCAGCAGTTATCCGGACACCTACAATGAGCAGTTCTTC. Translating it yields CASSYPDTYNEQFF.